Below are 30 T cell receptor beta chains sequenced from a single sample in a study of blood T cell repertoires in COVID-19. Produced via immunoSEQ multiplex PCR; TCRdb's table is partial and in-frame only. The data contain roughly 100,000 clones, about 90% of them singletons. The sequenced material came from peripheral blood. The receptors come from a human donor with COVID-19, enrolled during active disease. The donor label of this sample is uncertain.

This sequence joins TRBV19 and TRBJ2-2, with 8 bases that match TRBD1. V was clipped by 7 bases and J by 0 bases; unmatched bases: 7. Germline CDR1 is LNHDA and CDR2 is SQIVND (reference sequence). CDR3 size: 16 residues. This CDR3 reads CASIYQGAANTGELFF. Written as DNA, the CDR3 is TGTGCCAGTATTTACCAGGGGGCTGCGAACACCGGGGAGCTGTTTTTT.

This chain uses TRBV7-9 with TRBJ1-1, with D perhaps TRBD1 (6 bases). Per germline, CDR1 SEHNR and CDR2 FQNEAQ (reference sequence). Trimming shortened V by 5 bases and J by 3 bases, and 19 bases separated the two germline ends. This CDR3 spans 16 amino acids. The CDR3 DNA sequence: TGTGCCAGCAGCACTCTGGGCAGGGGAGAGGACACTGAAGCTTTCTTT. Its protein is CASSTLGRGEDTEAFF. The entire variable domain, with the rest obtained from reference TRBV7-9 and TRBJ1-1, is as follows: DTGVSQNPRHKITKRGQNVTFRCDPISEHNRLYWYRQTLGQGPEFLTYFQNEAQLEKSRLLSDRFSAERPKGSFSTLEIQRTEQGDSAMYLCASSTLGRGEDTEAFFGQGTRLTVV.

The V call is TRBV6-2 or TRBV6-3, the J call TRBJ1-4; 10 bases agree with TRBD1. This CDR3 spans 15 amino acids. The germline V gene has CDR1 MNHEY and CDR2 SVGEGT. The junction had 3 bases not matched to a gene; V was cut back by 2 bases and J by 6 bases. This chain's CDR3 is CASSYQTGGYEKLFF. In nucleotides, the CDR3 is TGTGCCAGCAGTTACCAGACAGGGGGCTATGAAAAACTGTTTTTT.

The rearrangement uses TRBV9 and TRBJ1-2, with TRBD1 as a possible D gene (5 bases). V lost 0 bases and J lost 6, with 9 bases in between. There are 13 residues in the CDR3. Germline loops: CDR1 SGDLS, CDR2 YYNGEE. The CDR3 bases are TGTGCCAGCAGCGTAGTAGCGGGGGATGGCTACACCTTC. It codes for CASSVVAGDGYTF.

The genes are TRBV6-1 and TRBJ1-2; 8 nucleotides line up with TRBD1. Unmatched junction bases numbered 10, after V lost 2 bases and J lost 8 bases. Germline CDR1 MNHNS, CDR2 SASEGT. This CDR3 is built from 15 residues. The CDR3 DNA sequence: TGTGCCAGCAGTGAACGTTGGACAGGGTATCAGGGCTACACCTTC. Protein sequence: CASSERWTGYQGYTF.

J is TRBJ1-4 and V is TRBV6-2 or TRBV6-3, with D tentatively TRBD1 (6 bases). Trimming stripped 6 bases from V and 0 bases from J, with 14 bases between. The CDR3 has 16 amino acids. Per germline, CDR1 MNHEY and CDR2 SVGEGT. The DNA for the CDR3 is TGTGCCAGCAGCCCCGGACAGTTTGCAACTAATGAAAAACTGTTTTTT. It specifies CASSPGQFATNEKLFF.

The chain employs TRBV29-1 and TRBJ2-2, with D possibly TRBD2 on 5 matching bases. The germline gives CDR1 SQVTM, CDR2 ANQGSEA. The CDR3 spans 13 residues. V lost 1 base, J lost 5 bases, and 8 bases lay in between. The CDR3 region is CSVEALGTGELFF. The CDR3 bases are TGCAGCGTTGAAGCACTAGGGACCGGGGAGCTGTTTTTT.

The V and J genes are TRBV10-1 and TRBJ2-3; 12 bases match TRBD2. CDR1 is WNHNN, CDR2 SYGVQD, per germline (reference sequence). J was trimmed by 4 bases and V by 4 bases; bases with no gene match: 6. The CDR3 covers 16 residues. The CDR3 is CASSAPSGRAPDTQYF. CDR3 coding DNA: TGCGCCAGCAGTGCACCTAGCGGGAGGGCCCCAGATACGCAGTATTTT.

The chain uses TRBV11-1 and TRBJ1-1; 8 nucleotides align to TRBD1. In germline, CDR1 is SGHAT, CDR2 FQDESV (reference sequence). The CDR3 sequence is 16 residues long. After removal of 5 bases from V and 3 bases from J, the junction contained 11 bases not matched to a gene. The CDR3 is CASSQLGQGLDTEAFF. Written as DNA, the CDR3 is TGTGCCAGCAGCCAACTAGGACAGGGTTTAGACACTGAAGCTTTCTTT.

The rearrangement joins TRBV19 to TRBJ2-5; D possibly corresponds to TRBD2 (5 bases). The V gene's germline CDR1 is LNHDA and CDR2 SQIVND (reference sequence). V lost 7 bases and J 5 bases, leaving 14 bases between the germline ends. CDR3 length: 13 amino acids. The chain's CDR3 is CASKSEPGETQYF. CDR3 DNA sequence: TGTGCCAGTAAATCTGAGCCGGGGGAGACCCAGTACTTC.

In its sample, this clone was seen once. This rearrangement joins TRBV25-1 to TRBJ1-1, with D possibly being TRBD1 (5 bases). V was shortened by 6 bases and J by 6 bases, with 17 bases between the two germline ends. CDR3 length: 14 amino acids. CDR1 is MGHDK and CDR2 is SYGVNS in the germline V gene. In DNA form, the CDR3 reads TGTGCCAGCAGGGCAGACAGCCTGCGCCCTGAAGCTTTCTTT. Amino acid sequence: CASRADSLRPEAFF. Combining the CDR3 with reference TRBV25-1 and TRBJ1-1 gives the whole variable domain EADIYQTPRYLVIGTGKKITLECSQTMGHDKMYWYQQDPGMELHLIHYSYGVNSTEKGDLSSESTVSRIRTEHFPLTLESARPSHTSQYLCASRADSLRPEAFFGQGTRLTVV.

V and J are TRBV11-2 and TRBJ1-4; the D is unclear. Trimming stripped 3 bases from V and 4 bases from J, with 9 bases between. The CDR3 has 14 residues. Germline CDR1 is SGHAT and CDR2 is FQNNGV. The CDR3 DNA is TGTGCCAGCAGCTTTAACAGTGATAATGAAAAACTGTTTTTT. Its protein product is CASSFNSDNEKLFF.

This chain uses TRBV19 with TRBJ2-5; D perhaps matches TRBD2 (5 bases). Germline V gene sequence: CDR1 LNHDA, CDR2 SQIVND (reference sequence). V dropped 5 bases and J dropped 5 bases, with 12 bases sitting between them. The length of the CDR3 is 13 residues. DNA for the CDR3: TGTGCCAGTAGTTCCAACCCGGGGGAGACCCAGTACTTC. As protein: CASSSNPGETQYF.

The chain is built from TRBV27 and TRBJ1-3; no firm D call. The V end lost 6 bases, the J end lost 4 bases, and 16 bases lay between the germline ends. The CDR3 totals 15 residues. Germline lookup yields CDR1 MNHEY and CDR2 SMNVEV (reference sequence). In nucleotides, the CDR3 is TGTGCCAGCAGCTTGTCATCTCGGGTCGGAAACACCATATATTTT. The encoded protein is CASSLSSRVGNTIYF.

This rearrangement joins TRBV5-6 to TRBJ1-4, with 9 bases lining up with TRBD1. J was trimmed by 6 bases and V by 4 bases; bases with no gene match: 10. Looked up from germline, CDR1 is SGHDT and CDR2 is YYEEEE. This CDR3 spans 16 amino acids. CDR3 nucleotides: TGTGCCAGCAGCCCCCAGGGACAGGGAATGGATGAAAAACTGTTTTTT. This encodes CASSPQGQGMDEKLFF.

This clone appeared once. This chain connects TRBV18 to TRBJ1-2; unclear D gene. The germline V and J ends were trimmed by 2 bases and 6 bases, with 10 bases remaining between them. CDR3 size: 13 residues. Germline lookup yields CDR1 KGHSH and CDR2 LQKENI. CDR3 amino acids: CASSPETSDGYTF. Written as DNA, the CDR3 is TGTGCCAGCTCACCAGAAACGAGTGATGGCTACACCTTC.

V usage is TRBV13 and J usage is TRBJ2-3, with a possible D match to TRBD1 (6 bases). The CDR3 has 15 residues. Per germline, CDR1 PRHDT and CDR2 FYEKMQ (reference sequence). V was clipped by 0 bases and J by 3 bases, with 10 bases between them. The CDR3 here is CASSLGSQGTDTQYF. CDR3 DNA sequence: TGTGCCAGCAGCTTAGGTTCCCAGGGGACAGATACGCAGTATTTT.

The chain recombines TRBV9 with TRBJ2-3; 10 bases line up with TRBD1. Germline CDR1 reads SGDLS; CDR2 reads YYNGEE. This CDR3 has 16 residues. Trimming cost V 4 bases and J 5 bases; bases outside gene matches: 10. The CDR3, as DNA: TGTGCCAGCAGCCCCGGGGACAGGGGAATAGGAGATACGCAGTATTTT. Its translation: CASSPGDRGIGDTQYF.

The J gene is TRBJ1-2, the V gene TRBV11-2; no firm D call. CDR1 and CDR2 from the germline V gene are SGHAT and FQNNGV. The CDR3 consists of 12 residues. V was trimmed by 5 bases and J by 6 bases, leaving 10 bases between them. DNA for the CDR3: TGTGCCAGCAGCCGAGAGGGAAATGGCTACACCTTC. It specifies CASSREGNGYTF.

This clone was detected a few times. The CDR3: CASSLTVASGYNEQFF. The CDR3 nucleotides read TGTGCCAGCAGCTTAACGGTCGCTAGCGGATACAATGAGCAGTTCTTC. The rearrangement uses TRBV7-2 and TRBJ2-1; 7 bases are shared with TRBD2. CDR3 length: 16 amino acids. The trim removed 2 bases at V and 4 bases at J, leaving 8 bases unmatched. CDR1 and CDR2 (germline): SGHTA, FQGNSA.

The chain employs TRBV6-5 and TRBJ2-1, with D possibly matching TRBD2 (7 bases). CDR3 size: 14 residues. Trimming shortened V by 9 bases and J by 1 base, and 13 bases separated the two germline ends. Germline CDR1 reads MNHEY; CDR2 reads SVGAGI. CDR3 nucleotide sequence: TGTGCCAGTTCGGGGGGCCTATCCTACAATGAGCAGTTCTTC. Translating gives CASSGGLSYNEQFF.

This chain links TRBV7-3 with TRBJ2-1; weak D call: TRBD2 (5 bases). CDR3 length equals 13 residues. Germline CDR1 and CDR2: SGHTA and FQGTGA. V lost 3 bases, J lost 5 bases, and 8 bases lay in between. The CDR3 coding sequence is TGTGCCAGCAGCTTGGACTGGAACAATGAGCAGTTCTTC. It specifies CASSLDWNNEQFF.

Only a few counts were recorded for this clone. The chain joins TRBV2 to TRBJ1-3, with 9 positions matching TRBD1. Germline V CDR1 and CDR2: SNHLY, FYNNEI. V was pared by 3 bases and J by 3 bases, with 6 bases of the junction left unmatched. The length of the CDR3 is 16 residues. CDR3 residues: CASSDGGTGYGNTIYF. The CDR3 DNA sequence: TGTGCCAGCAGTGATGGCGGGACAGGGTATGGAAACACCATATATTTT.

This sequence joins TRBV5-6 and TRBJ1-5, with D unclear. From germline, CDR1 is SGHDT and CDR2 YYEEEE. The V end lost 0 bases, the J end lost 7 bases, and 11 bases lay between the germline ends. CDR3 length: 14 amino acids. In DNA form, the CDR3 reads TGTGCCAGCAGCTTGGCTGGTACCCGGCAGCCCCAGCATTTT. Encoded protein: CASSLAGTRQPQHF.

V is TRBV6-5 and J is TRBJ1-5; D is uncertain. The V and J ends lost 2 bases and 0 bases respectively, with 8 bases between them. Germline V gene sequence: CDR1 MNHEY, CDR2 SVGAGI. This CDR3 contains 15 residues. CDR3 sequence (DNA): TGTGCCAGCAGTTACGACTCCAATAGCAATCAGCCCCAGCATTTT. It is translated as CASSYDSNSNQPQHF.

The V and J genes are TRBV9 and TRBJ2-7; the D gene is possibly TRBD2 (7 bases). The germline CDR1 and CDR2 sequences are SGDLS and YYNGEE. Trimming took off 4 bases at V and 2 bases at J, with 13 bases between the two ends. This CDR3 contains 14 residues. The CDR3, as DNA: TGTGCCAGCAGCTCGGGGGGCAGGGCCTACGAGCAGTACTTC. Translation gives CASSSGGRAYEQYF.

The rearrangement uses TRBV25-1 and TRBJ1-3; D is perhaps TRBD1 (5 bases). This CDR3 has 16 residues. Per germline, CDR1 MGHDK and CDR2 SYGVNS. Deletions cut 4 bases from V and 0 bases from J, with 13 bases between. The CDR3 DNA is TGTGCCAGCAGTGTTGGGGCCTCCGTCTCTGGAAACACCATATATTTT. As protein: CASSVGASVSGNTIYF. The full variable domain, in which reference TRBV25-1 and TRBJ1-3 provide the parts outside the CDR3, is EADIYQTPRYLVIGTGKKITLECSQTMGHDKMYWYQQDPGMELHLIHYSYGVNSTEKGDLSSESTVSRIRTEHFPLTLESARPSHTSQYLCASSVGASVSGNTIYFGEGSWLTVV.

V gene TRBV7-9 combines with J gene TRBJ2-7; the match to TRBD2 covers 9 bases. CDR1 SEHNR and CDR2 FQNEAQ come from the germline V gene (reference sequence). The CDR3 totals 15 residues. Trimming took 0 bases from V and 4 from J; bases not matched to a gene: 4. The CDR3 spells CASSLAWRGGYEQYF. CDR3 in DNA: TGTGCCAGCAGCTTAGCGTGGCGGGGGGGATACGAGCAGTACTTC.

This chain uses TRBV3-1 (or the pseudogene TRBV3-2) with TRBJ1-1; D uncertain. The CDR3 covers 13 residues. With 0 bases removed from V and 7 bases from J, the gap between germline ends came to 9 bases. Germline values: CDR1 LGHDT, CDR2 YNNKEL (reference sequence). CDR3 sequence: CASSQDRGGEAFF. The DNA of the CDR3 is TGTGCCAGCAGCCAAGATCGGGGAGGTGAAGCTTTCTTT.

The rearrangement links TRBV12-3 or TRBV12-4 to TRBJ1-5; 7 bases align to TRBD1. This CDR3 is 13 amino acids long. Losses at the gene ends were 6 bases for V and 7 bases for J; bases not matched to a gene: 6. The CDR3 spells CASRKGAEQPQHF. The CDR3 region has the DNA TGTGCCAGCAGAAAGGGGGCGGAACAGCCCCAGCATTTT.